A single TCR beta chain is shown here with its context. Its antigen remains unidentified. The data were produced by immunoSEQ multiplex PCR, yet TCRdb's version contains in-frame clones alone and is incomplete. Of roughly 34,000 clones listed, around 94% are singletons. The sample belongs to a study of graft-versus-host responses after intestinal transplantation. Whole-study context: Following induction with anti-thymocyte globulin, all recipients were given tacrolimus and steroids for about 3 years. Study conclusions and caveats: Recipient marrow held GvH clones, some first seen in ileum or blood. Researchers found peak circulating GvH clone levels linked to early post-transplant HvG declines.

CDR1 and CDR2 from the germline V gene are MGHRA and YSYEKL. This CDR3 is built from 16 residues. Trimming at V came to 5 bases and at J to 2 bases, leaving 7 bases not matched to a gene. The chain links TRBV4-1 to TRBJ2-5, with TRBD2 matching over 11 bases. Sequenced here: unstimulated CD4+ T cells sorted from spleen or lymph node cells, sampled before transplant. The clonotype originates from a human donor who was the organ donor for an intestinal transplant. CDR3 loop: CASSSAGTSGQETQYF. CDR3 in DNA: TGCGCCAGCAGCTCCGCCGGGACTAGCGGACAAGAGACCCAGTACTTC.